This TCR beta chain was retrieved from a study of cytomegalovirus exposure and HLA in healthy donors (dated by TCRdb to the late 2010s). Broadly, across the study: An earlier analysis of roughly 630 of the donors reported roughly 270 Gb of sequence data and 120 million or so unique TCR beta sequences from about 179 million T cells. An early release that covered about 600 HLA-typed donors contained 250 to 350 gigabases of sequencing data and 75 million to 100 million unique TCR sequences. Among the roughly 390 genotyped donors, under 90% belonged to the genetic ancestry cluster associated with self-reported Caucasian donors. The study aimed to test whether signatures of past pathogen exposure could be identified by cataloging public T cell receptors. The study used immunosequencing to profile the T cell repertoires of hundreds of subjects and linked those repertoires to cytomegalovirus serostatus. In addition to the first cohort of 500 to 850 subjects, a separate validation cohort of 130 or so different subjects was used. To predict cytomegalovirus infection status, the study combined high-throughput TCR immunosequencing, statistical association of individual TCRs with disease status, and machine learning. A later analysis re-analyzed previously published TCR beta repertoires from roughly 630 donors and added high-resolution HLA genotyping to study TCR occurrence patterns. The later analysis used no new phenotypic data to find candidate immune exposures, relying instead on TCR beta sequences and their occurrence across donors. An earlier analysis of some 600 of the donors applied high-throughput TCR beta sequencing to assess whether each TCR beta V gene segment acted as functional or pseudogenic. Donor age, sex, ethnicity and CMV serostatus were compiled alongside the repertoire data. A later genetic analysis used genome-wide SNP genotypes for about 60% of the roughly 670 donors, treating that subset as a discovery cohort. Every discovery cohort repertoire had been produced on one sequencing platform. Both class I and class II loci were covered by HLA typing, at four-digit resolution. Typing coverage varied by locus: roughly 629-640 donors for A, B, C, DRB1 and DQB1; roughly 520 for DQA1; around 570 for DPA1; fewer than 480 for DPB1. Roughly 5 DR-DQ haplotypes were handled as single units for association and clustering, since linkage in the cohort was strong. On average, around 240,000 unique TCR beta nucleotide sequences were sequenced per donor among 350 to 400 genotyped donors of the cohort, with about 17% of those sequences being non-productive.

Worth noting for this clone: Its antigen remains undetermined. There are no base qualities to consult, and no much larger clone falls within one base.

Receptor libraries were prepared by the immunoSEQ multiplex PCR assay. For the multiplex PCR, a mixture combining 60 forward primers for TCR Vbeta segments and 13 reverse primers for TCR Jbeta segments was used. The CDR3 region of rearranged TCR beta genes was amplified from genomic DNA with a multiplex PCR assay. The Illumina HiSeq System was used to sequence the amplified TCR beta libraries as 87-base-pair reads. Under the source paper's analysis protocol: A later analysis counted about 82 million unique TCR beta chains across the 666 repertoires, and 9 million to 14 million of these chains were shared by at least two donors. To remove PCR and sequencing errors, raw reads were error-corrected and collapsed into unique sequences using a nearest-neighbor algorithm that merged closely related sequences. Alignment of CDR3 sequences to IMGT reference sequences was used to assign V, D and J gene segments. Each retained sequence needed at least a six-nucleotide match to both a V gene segment and a J gene segment. A rearrangement was called productive if the CDR3 had no stop codons and remained in frame with V and J, and every other rearrangement was called non-productive. Following IMGT convention, CDR3 was defined as the stretch from the second conserved V-encoded cysteine to the conserved J-encoded phenylalanine. The earlier analysis of about 640 of the donors excluded any sequence lacking an unambiguous match to a single V gene segment. An earlier analysis of several hundred of the donors called V segments functional above 56.7% productive rearrangements and segregating when the between-donor standard deviation exceeded 5%. To diagnose cytomegalovirus status from the catalog of TCR beta chain sequences, a statistical classification framework was built. In a later analysis, TCR nucleotide sequences were compared against IMGT/GENE-DB human TR gene sequences so that V and J genes could be assigned. In a later analysis, CDR3 sequences and most-parsimonious VDJ recombination scenarios were assigned using the TCRdist pipeline. In a later analysis, each TCR beta chain was defined by its CDR3 amino acid sequence together with its V-gene family, and reads without a unique V-gene family were excluded. A later analysis removed 450 to 600 highly shared, low-generation-probability nucleotide sequences to deal with suspected cross-contamination and a sequencing artifact. In a later analysis, a clonal expansion index was calculated for each public chain from normalized within-repertoire ranks of inferred template counts. A later analysis computed generation probabilities with a VDJ recombination model fitted to out-of-frame rearrangements, and checked the results against IGoR. In a later analysis, TCR-TCR, TCR-HLA and TCR-CMV co-occurrence was scored with hypergeometric tests, and a repertoire-size bias correction was applied to TCR pairs. False discovery rates were estimated in a later analysis by permuting HLA or CMV assignments 20 times. In a later analysis, co-occurring TCRs were grouped using DBSCAN, and TCRdist sequence similarity was added for clustering within HLA-allele-positive subsets. Repertoires with fewer than 30,000 or more than 120,000 public chains were left out of co-occurrence clustering, as were about five repertoires with anomalous nucleotide sharing. TCRdb limited this immuneACCESS table to in-frame rearrangements with V and J called. A share of clones is missing; checked studies link under half to unresolved V genes, and the rest is unexplained. V, J and clone size derive from that table, while D and trimming were established from the DNA sequence. The sample profile shows under 200,000 clones; around 79% of them were found once. The ten largest account for 2% to 3% of the sample.

Summary of the overall study and its limitations: A cluster of highly shared sequence variants was judged likely to be a technical artifact of the sequencing pipeline. Most TCR sequences were observed very rarely across donors, whereas some public TCRs were present in many individuals. Because counts were too low, about 15 rarely observed V segments, including chromosome 9 orphons, were left out of the earlier analysis of over 550 of the donors. Correlated functional status among segregating V segments might reflect linkage disequilibrium, but an unknown experimental factor could not be ruled out. A later analysis associated around 16,000 TCR beta sequences with specific HLA alleles at a false discovery rate of 0.05. In vitro tests confirmed that a few of the cytomegalovirus-associated TCR beta chains recognize cytomegalovirus antigens. The cohort was sequenced for TCR beta chains only, and without alpha or paired-chain data the features that could be detected were limited. In a later analysis, the rate of TCR association differed among HLA loci, with DRB1 alleles having the most associated TCRs and HLA-C alleles having the fewest. Because HLA typing was missing for some donors at each locus, association tests included only the typed subset. According to a later analysis, parvovirus B19, influenza, CMV and Epstein-Barr virus appeared linked to several top co-occurrence clusters. Sequencing depth was assumed to be roughly uniform across donors in the presence/absence analyses, though that assumption may not hold. According to a later genetic analysis, donors in an Asian-associated ancestry cluster had fewer N-insertions in productive TCRs than the approximately 690-donor mean. When HLA alleles, especially DR and DQ, strongly co-occurred, attributing TCR associations to individual alleles was difficult. The study listed 150 to 200 TCR beta chains as associated with cytomegalovirus. In an earlier analysis of about 550 of the donors, most TCR beta V segments were observed in productive rearrangements about 87% or about 30% of the time, broadly matching IMGT annotations. The authors suggested that the approach could potentially be extended to other disease states and immunological phenotypes. A later genetic analysis associated a missense DCLRE1C variant with V-gene and J-gene trimming of TCR beta chains, and an independent cohort replicated the association. A later analysis found that most CMV-associated TCR beta chains appeared HLA-restricted, with HLA associations seemingly driven largely by CMV exposure. The only immune exposure information available for the cohort was CMV serostatus. In both the original and validation cohorts, the classifier was reported to diagnose cytomegalovirus status with high specificity and sensitivity. Some IMGT-functional V segments, including TRBV6-2 and TRBV6-3, could not be told apart with the 87-base-pair reads, so those segments were excluded. A further reported finding was that TCR beta sequences accurately predicted the HLA-A and HLA-B alleles for most subjects in the first cohort. A later analysis found that HLA-associated TCR beta chains were more clonally expanded and had lower generation probabilities than equally common non-associated chains.

In total, roughly 670 healthy bone marrow donors made up the cohort. All cohort members were sampled while nominally healthy, although unrecorded immune exposures were likely present. The donor was CMV seropositive and belonged to the group of over 250 seropositive cohort members. A peripheral blood sample was provided by each donor, and peripheral blood mononuclear cells were used for TCR beta sequencing. The Qiagen DNeasy Blood Extraction Kit was used to extract genomic DNA from the blood cell samples. The CDR3, cysteine through phenylalanine, is 15 amino acids long. Of the read, only the CDR3 DNA is kept; its 45 bases are in frame from base 1. The junction carries 10 bases between V and J, which are trimmed by 5 bases and 0 bases respectively. Per the germline V gene, SGHTA is the CDR1 and FQGNSA is the CDR2.

The V and J segments used are TRBV7-2 and TRBJ1-4; the D gene is unclear. Sequencing used PBMCs. This receptor was obtained from a woman in her thirties or forties in good health and CMV-seropositive. The DNA is as follows: TGTGCCAGCAGCCTCCACACCGCAACTAATGAAAAACTGTTTTTT. This encodes CASSLHTATNEKLFF.